A selection of T cell receptor beta chains follows, all from one sample in a study of glioma-infiltrating T cells after dendritic cell vaccination. Sequenced by immunoSEQ multiplex PCR; TCRdb stores in-frame clones only, minus some. The sample shows more than 55,000 clones, about 83% of them seen only once. The source was blood, collected after dendritic cell vaccination. The receptor set was obtained from a human donor with glioblastoma. CDR3s include the opening cysteine and the closing phenylalanine or tryptophan. Fields, in order: clone size, D gene, V gene, J gene, CDR3 protein, CDR3 DNA. D genes are given only for firm matches. Clone size, where shown, is once, few, many, or a class for clones that have expanded.

size: .
D: .
V: TRBV4-3
J: TRBJ1-2
CDR3: CASSQAVGGNYYGYTF
DNA: TGCGCCAGCAGCCAGGCAGTCGGCGGTAACTACTATGGCTACACCTTC

size: few
D: TRBD2
V: TRBV5-1
J: TRBJ2-3
CDR3: CASSSTSGGDTQYF
DNA: TGCGCCAGCAGCTCGACTAGCGGGGGAGATACGCAGTATTTT

size: few
D: TRBD2
V: TRBV7-2
J: TRBJ2-7
CDR3: CASSRIAGTYEQYF
DNA: TGTGCCAGCAGCCGAATAGCGGGGACCTACGAGCAGTACTTC

size: .
D: TRBD1
V: TRBV27
J: TRBJ2-7
CDR3: CASSPGQGATYEQYF
DNA: TGTGCCAGCAGCCCGGGACAGGGGGCAACCTACGAGCAGTACTTC

size: .
D: .
V: TRBV29-1
J: TRBJ2-2
CDR3: CSVEKGANTGELFF
DNA: TGCAGCGTTGAGAAGGGGGCGAACACCGGGGAGCTGTTTTTT

size: .
D: TRBD1
V: TRBV19
J: TRBJ2-1
CDR3: CASRLDRSSYNEQFF
DNA: TGTGCCAGTAGGCTGGACAGGAGCTCCTACAATGAGCAGTTCTTC

size: .
D: .
V: TRBV5-1
J: TRBJ2-1
CDR3: CASSLAAGTRSVEQFF
DNA: TGCGCCAGCAGCTTGGCGGCGGGGACGCGTAGTGTTGAGCAGTTCTTC

size: .
D: TRBD1
V: TRBV5-1
J: TRBJ2-5
CDR3: CASRGTGEKGETQYF
DNA: TGCGCCAGCAGAGGGACAGGGGAAAAAGGGGAGACCCAGTACTTC

size: .
D: TRBD1
V: TRBV5-4
J: TRBJ2-5
CDR3: CASSPGGILETQYF
DNA: TGTGCCAGCAGCCCAGGGGGCATTTTGGAGACCCAGTACTTC

size: .
D: .
V: TRBV6-5
J: TRBJ2-5
CDR3: CASSYSGGGRETQYF
DNA: TGTGCCAGCAGTTACTCGGGCGGGGGCAGGGAGACCCAGTACTTC

size: once
D: .
V: TRBV29-1
J: TRBJ2-7
CDR3: CSVQGGGREQYF
DNA: TGCAGCGTACAAGGGGGGGGAAGGGAGCAGTACTTC

size: .
D: .
V: TRBV5-1
J: TRBJ2-2
CDR3: CASSLLGGTGELFF
DNA: TGCGCCAGCAGCTTGCTCGGGGGCACCGGGGAGCTGTTTTTT

size: .
D: TRBD1
V: TRBV4-2
J: TRBJ1-1
CDR3: CASSPDGTGDTEAFF
DNA: TGTGCCAGCAGCCCGGACGGGACAGGGGATACTGAAGCTTTCTTT

size: .
D: .
V: TRBV19
J: TRBJ1-2
CDR3: CASTYDRYGYTF
DNA: TGTGCCAGTACGTACGACAGGTACGGCTACACCTTC

size: .
D: .
V: TRBV10-3
J: TRBJ2-7
CDR3: CASGSRESSGEQYF
DNA: TGTGCCAGCGGTTCCAGGGAATCATCTGGCGAGCAGTACTTC

size: .
D: .
V: TRBV4-1
J: TRBJ1-1
CDR3: CASSQVYWGPEAFF
DNA: TGCGCCAGCAGCCAGGTCTACTGGGGCCCTGAAGCTTTCTTT

size: .
D: .
V: TRBV18
J: TRBJ1-5
CDR3: CASSDGTNSNQPQHF
DNA: TGTGCCAGCTCAGACGGGACAAATAGCAATCAGCCCCAGCATTTT

size: once
D: .
V: TRBV10-3
J: TRBJ2-4
CDR3: CATRPSGDIAKNIQYF
DNA: TGTGCCACACGCCCCTCAGGGGATATAGCCAAAAACATTCAGTACTTC

size: .
D: .
V: TRBV19
J: TRBJ1-2
CDR3: CASSIIPGNGYTF
DNA: TGTGCCAGTAGTATAATCCCAGGGAATGGCTACACCTTC

size: .
D: .
V: TRBV18
J: TRBJ2-1
CDR3: CASSEVGRGNNEQFF
DNA: TGTGCCAGCTCAGAGGTAGGCAGAGGGAATAATGAGCAGTTCTTC

size: .
D: .
V: TRBV14
J: TRBJ1-5
CDR3: CASSQAGQPQHF
DNA: TGTGCCAGCAGCCAGGCGGGGCAGCCCCAGCATTTT

size: .
D: TRBD1
V: TRBV4-3
J: TRBJ2-5
CDR3: CASSHLQGRSQYF
DNA: TGCGCCAGCAGCCATCTACAGGGGCGAAGCCAGTACTTC

size: .
D: TRBD1
V: TRBV6-1
J: TRBJ2-3
CDR3: CASSETGSRTDTQYF
DNA: TGTGCCAGCAGTGAGACAGGGTCGAGAACAGATACGCAGTATTTT

size: .
D: .
V: TRBV7-9
J: TRBJ1-3
CDR3: CASSLGRGSENTIYF
DNA: TGTGCCAGCAGCTTAGGGCGGGGATCTGAAAACACCATATATTTT

size: .
D: .
V: TRBV11-3
J: TRBJ2-7
CDR3: CASSLVGRRGEQYF
DNA: TGTGCCAGCAGCTTAGTGGGCCGGCGGGGAGAGCAGTACTTC

size: .
D: TRBD2
V: TRBV4-3
J: TRBJ2-7
CDR3: CASSPVLAGAPYEQYF
DNA: TGCGCCAGCAGCCCAGTACTAGCGGGGGCCCCCTACGAGCAGTACTTC

size: .
D: TRBD2
V: TRBV2
J: TRBJ2-2
CDR3: CASSGLGGGTGELFF
DNA: TGTGCCAGCAGTGGACTCGGCGGGGGGACCGGGGAGCTGTTTTTT

size: .
D: TRBD1
V: TRBV11-3
J: TRBJ1-1
CDR3: CASSRLNRDRGRGGAFF
DNA: TGTGCCAGCAGCCGATTGAACCGGGACAGGGGTAGGGGAGGGGCTTTCTTT

size: .
D: .
V: TRBV19
J: TRBJ1-1
CDR3: CASSAASRWGVPNTEAFF
DNA: TGTGCCAGTAGTGCTGCCTCGCGGTGGGGGGTCCCGAACACTGAAGCTTTCTTT

size: .
D: .
V: TRBV6-1
J: TRBJ2-2
CDR3: CATEGGYGGELFF
DNA: TGTGCCACCGAGGGGGGGTACGGCGGGGAGCTGTTTTTT

size: .
D: .
V: TRBV7-2
J: TRBJ1-6
CDR3: CASSLAGGSSPLHF
DNA: TGTGCCAGCAGCTTAGCGGGGGGGAGCTCACCCCTCCACTTT

size: .
D: .
V: TRBV15
J: TRBJ1-1
CDR3: CATSRDAVNTEAFF
DNA: TGTGCCACCAGCAGAGATGCGGTGAACACTGAAGCTTTCTTT

size: .
D: .
V: TRBV6-5
J: TRBJ2-2
CDR3: CASTEGYGRELFF
DNA: TGTGCCAGCACCGAGGGCTATGGCCGGGAGCTGTTTTTT

size: .
D: TRBD1
V: TRBV5-1
J: TRBJ1-1
CDR3: CASSIGQGFTEAFF
DNA: TGCGCCAGCAGCATAGGACAGGGTTTCACTGAAGCTTTCTTT

size: few
D: .
V: TRBV4-2
J: TRBJ2-7
CDR3: CASSQIPYEQYF
DNA: TGTGCCAGCAGCCAAATCCCTTACGAGCAGTACTTC

size: .
D: .
V: TRBV28
J: TRBJ1-2
CDR3: CASSEQGTNYGYTF
DNA: TGTGCCAGCAGTGAGCAGGGAACTAACTATGGCTACACCTTC

size: .
D: .
V: TRBV5-1
J: TRBJ1-4
CDR3: CASSPRTATNEKLFF
DNA: TGCGCCAGCAGCCCCCGGACAGCAACTAATGAAAAACTGTTTTTT

size: once
D: .
V: TRBV7-9
J: TRBJ2-7
CDR3: CASSFQGTITYEQYF
DNA: TGTGCCAGCAGCTTCCAGGGGACTATCACCTACGAGCAGTACTTC

size: .
D: .
V: TRBV9
J: TRBJ2-5
CDR3: CASSVLGGLQETQYF
DNA: TGTGCCAGCAGCGTTTTGGGGGGGCTCCAAGAGACCCAGTACTTC

size: .
D: TRBD1
V: TRBV5-1
J: TRBJ2-4
CDR3: CASSLEGAENIQYF
DNA: TGCGCCAGCAGCTTGGAGGGGGCCGAAAACATTCAGTACTTC

size: once
D: .
V: TRBV19
J: TRBJ1-4
CDR3: CASSNNRIEKLFF
DNA: TGTGCCAGTAGTAATAACAGGATTGAAAAACTGTTTTTT

size: .
D: .
V: TRBV19
J: TRBJ1-5
CDR3: CASRLERGNQPQHF
DNA: TGTGCCAGTAGGTTGGAACGGGGCAATCAGCCCCAGCATTTT

size: .
D: .
V: TRBV5-5
J: TRBJ2-1
CDR3: CASSIQGANEQFF
DNA: TGTGCCAGCAGTATCCAGGGCGCCAATGAGCAGTTCTTC

size: .
D: .
V: TRBV27
J: TRBJ2-1
CDR3: CASSLSSGNEQFF
DNA: TGTGCCAGCAGTTTATCTTCAGGCAATGAGCAGTTCTTC

size: .
D: .
V: TRBV27
J: TRBJ2-7
CDR3: CASSLYPNSYEQYF
DNA: TGTGCCAGCAGTTTATATCCAAACTCCTACGAGCAGTACTTC

size: .
D: TRBD1
V: TRBV11-2
J: TRBJ2-7
CDR3: CASSFGRDRGRYEQYF
DNA: TGTGCCAGCAGCTTCGGCCGGGACAGGGGGCGATACGAGCAGTACTTC

size: .
D: TRBD1
V: TRBV27
J: TRBJ1-6
CDR3: CASSLSSQGISPLHF
DNA: TGTGCCAGCAGTTTATCGTCACAGGGGATTTCACCCCTCCACTTT

size: once
D: .
V: TRBV7-8
J: TRBJ1-2
CDR3: CASSPFTSHNYGYTF
DNA: TGTGCCAGCAGTCCCTTCACTTCCCATAACTATGGCTACACCTTC

size: .
D: TRBD1
V: TRBV19
J: TRBJ1-3
CDR3: CASGQGYSGNTIYF
DNA: TGTGCCAGTGGACAGGGATACTCTGGAAACACCATATATTTT

size: .
D: TRBD1
V: TRBV9
J: TRBJ1-2
CDR3: CASSISQGGQGAGYTF
DNA: TGTGCCAGCAGCATCTCCCAAGGGGGTCAGGGGGCTGGCTACACCTTC

size: few
D: .
V: TRBV19
J: TRBJ2-7
CDR3: CASSQGRGRGDYEQYF
DNA: TGTGCCAGTAGTCAAGGCCGAGGCAGAGGAGACTACGAGCAGTACTTC

size: .
D: TRBD1
V: TRBV7-9
J: TRBJ2-7
CDR3: CASSPRDRVPYEQYF
DNA: TGTGCCAGCAGCCCCCGGGACAGGGTCCCCTACGAGCAGTACTTC

size: .
D: .
V: TRBV30
J: TRBJ1-6
CDR3: CAWGQRENSPLHF
DNA: TGTGCCTGGGGACAACGGGAGAATTCCCCCCTCCACTTT

size: .
D: .
V: TRBV10-2
J: TRBJ2-7
CDR3: CASSELTGAYEQYF
DNA: TGCGCCAGCAGTGAGTTAACAGGCGCGTACGAGCAGTACTTC

size: .
D: .
V: TRBV11-2
J: TRBJ2-7
CDR3: CASSLTSTSEQYF
DNA: TGTGCCAGCAGCTTGACTAGTACCTCCGAGCAGTACTTC

size: once
D: .
V: TRBV6-5
J: TRBJ1-2
CDR3: CASRDGLNYGYTF
DNA: TGTGCCAGCAGGGACGGACTTAACTATGGCTACACCTTC

size: once
D: TRBD1
V: TRBV5-6
J: TRBJ2-7
CDR3: CASSLGTGGYEQYF
DNA: TGTGCCAGCAGCCTCGGGACAGGGGGGTACGAGCAGTACTTC